Reported below is one T cell receptor (beta chain). The antigen is not known. Each CDR3 protein is one row after TCRdb ran MiXCR on the RACE reads. The table lists around 300,000 distinct CDR3 sequences, around 7% of them singletons, with 8% to 9% in the top ten. Sample time point: patch test 1, 2 weeks after DPC sensitization. As to treatment: therapeutic diphenylcyclopropenone sensitization with weekly scalp DPC. Per germline, CDR1 SGHDT and CDR2 YYEEEE. The CDR3 has 15 residues. V gave up 4 bases and J gave up 4 bases, with 18 bases separating them. The data stem from a study of human T cells and chemical hapten exposure. Overall study context: Variation in per-sample TCR yields came mainly from small pooled library volume differences. Study-wide points: Compared with pre-sensitization or healthy control sets, expanded TCRs clustered more. Alopecia affecting every donor means their immune response may not match healthy people's.

The receptor was derived from a woman between 18 and 29 years old with alopecia areata. Some clones in this sample may be carry-over from other donors' samples. The chain links TRBV5-6 to TRBJ2-7; maybe TRBD2 (7 bases). Sequenced here: whole blood, sampled in connection with sensitization to the hapten diphenylcyclopropenone (DPC). The CDR3 spells CASSPPGGRSYEQYF. DNA for the CDR3: TGTGCCAGCAGCCCACCCGGGGGGCGATCATACGAGCAGTACTTC.